This entry is about one T cell receptor beta chain. This entry comes from a study of blood T cell repertoires in COVID-19. Turning to the study itself: PBMCs, B-cell-depleted T cells, or T cells provided the cDNA or gDNA that made up the material.

Germline values: CDR1 SGDLS, CDR2 YYNGEE. V gave up 4 bases and J gave up 3 bases, with 17 bases separating them. The CDR3 extends over 15 amino acids. The data were produced by immunoSEQ multiplex PCR, yet TCRdb's version contains in-frame clones alone and is incomplete. The data show 200,000 to 300,000 clones, 70% to 90% seen once. The origin of this receptor is a woman aged 40 to 50 with acute COVID-19. Sequenced sample: PBMCs or T cells enriched from blood (not recorded which). The V call is TRBV9, the J call TRBJ2-7; tentative D call: TRBD2 (5 bases). The DNA for the CDR3 is TGTGCCAGCAGCTCCCAAAGCGGTTTCCTCTACGAGCAGTACTTC. Its translation: CASSSQSGFLYEQYF.